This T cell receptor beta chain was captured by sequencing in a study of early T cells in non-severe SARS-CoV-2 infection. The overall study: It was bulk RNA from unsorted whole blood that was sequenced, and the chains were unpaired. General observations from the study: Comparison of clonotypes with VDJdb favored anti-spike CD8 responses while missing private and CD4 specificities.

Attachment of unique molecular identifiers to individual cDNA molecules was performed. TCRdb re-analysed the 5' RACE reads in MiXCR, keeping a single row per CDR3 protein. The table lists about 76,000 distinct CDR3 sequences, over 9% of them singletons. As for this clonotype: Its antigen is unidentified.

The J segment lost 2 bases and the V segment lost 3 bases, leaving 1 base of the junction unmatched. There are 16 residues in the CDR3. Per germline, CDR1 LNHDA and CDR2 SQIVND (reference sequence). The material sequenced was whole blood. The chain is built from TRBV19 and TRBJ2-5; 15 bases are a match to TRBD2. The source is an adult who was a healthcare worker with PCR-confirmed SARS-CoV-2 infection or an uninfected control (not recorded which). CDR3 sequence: CASSMGLAGGQETQYF. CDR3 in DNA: TGTGCCAGTAGTATGGGACTAGCGGGGGGACAAGAGACCCAGTACTTC.